The 2 T cell receptor beta chains in this list originate from one sample, sequenced in a study of cytomegalovirus exposure and HLA in healthy donors. Generated by immunoSEQ multiplex PCR, the TCRdb table keeps only in-frame clones and is missing some. Among nearly 200,000 clones listed, roughly 88% were seen once. The sample was PBMCs. Every receptor here comes from a woman aged 30 to 39 in good health and CMV-seropositive.

V and J are TRBV7-8 and TRBJ2-1; no clear D gene. The length of the CDR3 is 15 residues. Germline lookup yields CDR1 SGHVS and CDR2 FQNEAQ. Trimming left V 1 base short and J 6 bases short, with 13 bases between. CDR3 in DNA: TGTGCCAGCAGCTTAGTCGTGTCAGGTCTCAATGAGCAGTTCTTC. Translating it yields CASSLVVSGLNEQFF. The full variable domain, completed using reference TRBV7-8 and TRBJ2-1, is GAGVSQSPRYKVAKRGQDVALRCDPISGHVSLFWYQQALGQGPEFLTYFQNEAQLDKSGLPSDRFFAERPEGSVSTLKIQRTQQEDSAVYLCASSLVVSGLNEQFFGPGTRLTVL.

This sequence joins TRBV5-1 and TRBJ1-3; no firm D call. The V end lost 0 bases, the J end lost 1 base, and 11 bases lay between the germline ends. Germline CDR1 and CDR2: SGHRS and YFSETQ. CDR3 length: 16 residues. The CDR3 nucleotides read TGCGCCAGCAGCTTGGTGTCGTCCAGATCTGGAAACACCATATATTTT. Translated: CASSLVSSRSGNTIYF. The full variable domain, with the rest looked up from reference TRBV5-1 and TRBJ1-3, is KAGVTQTPRYLIKTRGQQVTLSCSPISGHRSVSWYQQTPGQGLQFLFEYFSETQRNKGNFPGRFSGRQFSNSRSEMNVSTLELGDSALYLCASSLVSSRSGNTIYFGEGSWLTVV.